In its sample, the clone carrying this T cell receptor beta chain was seen many times. This sample was included in a study of T-cell memory formation after mild COVID-19. The CDR3 is made up of 13 amino acids. CDR1 SGHNT and CDR2 YYREEE come from the germline V gene (reference sequence). Trimming pared 0 bases from V and 2 bases from J, leaving 5 bases between. TCRdb ran MiXCR on the 5' RACE reads and lists one entry per CDR3 protein. The sample includes 280,000 or so distinct CDR3 sequences, approximately 8% seen only once; the top ten take around a fifth. This chain uses TRBV5-4 with TRBJ2-5; D gene unclear. Source material: PBMCs or a T cell subset sorted from them (not recorded which). This receptor was taken from a man aged 18 to 35 who had mild COVID-19 (a few samples of this study predate the infection). Cell type and time point are not known. The CDR3 sequence: CASSLVEQETQYF. DNA for the CDR3: TGTGCCAGCAGCTTGGTGGAACAAGAGACCCAGTACTTC.